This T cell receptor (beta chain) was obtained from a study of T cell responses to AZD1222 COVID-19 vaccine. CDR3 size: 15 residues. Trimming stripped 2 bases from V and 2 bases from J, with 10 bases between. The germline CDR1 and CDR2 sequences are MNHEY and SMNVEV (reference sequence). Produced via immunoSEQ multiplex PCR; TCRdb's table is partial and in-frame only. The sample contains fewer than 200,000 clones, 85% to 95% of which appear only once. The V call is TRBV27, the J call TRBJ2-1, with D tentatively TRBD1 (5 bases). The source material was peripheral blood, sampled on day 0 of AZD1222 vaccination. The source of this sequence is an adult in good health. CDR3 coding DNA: TGTGCCAGCAGTTTACCAGGGATTACCTACAATGAGCAGTTCTTC. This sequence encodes CASSLPGITYNEQFF.